The source of this T cell receptor (beta chain) is a study of cytomegalovirus exposure and HLA in healthy donors. Study-level background: Most genotyped donors, about 81% of some 400, had Caucasian-associated genetic ancestry.

The study ran its PCR with 60 Vbeta and 13 Jbeta primers. Measured with immunoSEQ multiplex PCR; TCRdb has only the in-frame clones, and not every one. The table includes 160,000 or so clones, about 84% detected once. Concerning this clone: The antigen is unknown.

Study results and limitations: At a 0.05 false discovery rate, a later analysis found some 18,000 TCR beta sequences to be associated with HLA alleles. Some public TCRs appeared in many individuals, while most sequences were rare.

Sample: PBMCs. The clonotype was recovered from a middle-aged man in good health and CMV-seropositive.

DNA of the CDR3: TGTGCCAGCAGCTTGTACGGTAGAGCTACAGATACGCAGTATTTT. As protein: CASSLYGRATDTQYF. V and J are TRBV7-9 and TRBJ2-3; D gene unclear. Germline V gene sequence: CDR1 SEHNR, CDR2 FQNEAQ (reference sequence). V lost 3 bases and J 3 bases, leaving 13 bases between the germline ends. CDR3 length: 15 residues.